A single sample gave rise to the 27 T cell receptor beta chains below, sequenced in a study of T cell repertoires in cytomegalovirus infection. TCRdb redid the calling of the reads with MiXCR, one entry per CDR3 protein. Of some 560,000 distinct CDR3 sequences listed, around 40% were seen once; the top ten hold about 46%. Their target antigens are unknown. Here the sequenced sample was cultured PBMCs, taken from culture after CMV antigen stimulation. Receptors originate from a human donor in good health (CMV status not recorded). Some clones in this sample may be carry-over from other donors' samples.

V usage is TRBV6-8 and J usage is TRBJ2-2; TRBD1 aligns across 7 bases. The CDR3 sequence is 16 residues long. The trim removed 4 bases at V and 3 bases at J, leaving 8 bases unmatched. CDR1 is MNHGY, CDR2 SAAAGT, per germline. The CDR3 reads CASSSLTGQYTGELFF. Written as DNA, the CDR3 is TGTGCCAGCAGTTCCCTCACGGGACAGTACACCGGGGAGCTGTTTTTT.

This clonotype came up a few times. CDR3 amino acids: CASGSEGIETQYF. The CDR3 bases are TGTGCTAGTGGCTCCGAGGGGATCGAGACCCAGTACTTC. This chain joins TRBV12-5 and TRBJ2-5; D is tentatively TRBD1 or TRBD2 (5 bases each). V lost 6 bases and J lost 5, with 13 bases in between. Germline CDR1 reads LGHNT; CDR2 reads FRNRAP. The CDR3 extends over 13 amino acids.

V usage is TRBV7-2 and J usage is TRBJ2-7; 9 nucleotides align to TRBD2. Germline CDR1 and CDR2: SGHTA and FQGNSA. There are 14 residues in the CDR3. The junction had 4 bases not matched to a gene; V was cut back by 5 bases and J by 2 bases. CDR3 sequence (DNA): TGTGCCAGCAGCCGACTAGCGGTTGCCTACGAGCAGTACTTC. This encodes CASSRLAVAYEQYF.

This rearrangement joins TRBV7-9 to TRBJ2-7; D is possibly TRBD1 (5 bases). V was clipped by 5 bases and J by 6 bases, with 14 bases between them. The CDR3 consists of 13 residues. Germline V gives CDR1 SEHNR, CDR2 FQNEAQ (reference sequence). This chain's CDR3 is CASSGSRGFEQYF. The CDR3 bases are TGTGCCAGCAGCGGAAGTAGGGGTTTCGAGCAGTACTTC. The whole variable domain, filled in from reference TRBV7-9 and TRBJ2-7, reads DTGVSQNPRHKITKRGQNVTFRCDPISEHNRLYWYRQTLGQGPEFLTYFQNEAQLEKSRLLSDRFSAERPKGSFSTLEIQRTEQGDSAMYLCASSGSRGFEQYFGPGTRLTVT.

The V gene is TRBV6-5, the J gene TRBJ2-5; a possible D gene is TRBD2 (6 bases). The CDR3 is 13 amino acids. With 4 bases removed from V and 7 bases from J, the gap between germline ends came to 13 bases. Germline V CDR1 and CDR2: MNHEY, SVGAGI. The CDR3 reads CASSSSSGGTQYF. The CDR3, as DNA: TGTGCCAGCAGTTCCAGTTCCGGGGGGACCCAGTACTTC.

This chain links TRBV2 with TRBJ2-7; 12 bases map to TRBD1. The CDR3 runs 14 residues. From germline, CDR1 is SNHLY and CDR2 FYNNEI. After removal of 9 bases from V and 6 bases from J, the junction contained 9 bases not matched to a gene. CDR3: CASTQGQGAFEQYF. CDR3 DNA: TGTGCCAGTACCCAGGGACAGGGGGCCTTCGAGCAGTACTTC. Looking up the rest from reference TRBV2 and TRBJ2-7 gives the full variable domain: EPEVTQTPSHQVTQMGQEVILRCVPISNHLYFYWYRQILGQKVEFLVSFYNNEISEKSEIFDDQFSVERPDGSNFTLKIRSTKLEDSAMYFCASTQGQGAFEQYFGPGTRLTVT.

This sequence joins TRBV12-3 or TRBV12-4 and TRBJ1-1, with 9 bases lining up with TRBD1. V lost 7 bases, J lost 6 bases, and 6 bases stayed unmatched. The CDR3 consists of 13 residues. This CDR3 reads CASTKQGAAEAFF. In DNA form, the CDR3 reads TGTGCCAGCACAAAACAGGGGGCTGCTGAAGCTTTCTTT.

This clonotype was picked up a small number of times. This rearrangement joins TRBV20-1 to TRBJ2-3, with D unresolved. Germline V gene lookup returns CDR1 DFQATT and CDR2 SNEGSKA (reference sequence). V lost 0 bases and J 4 bases, leaving 14 bases between the germline ends. The CDR3 runs 15 residues. This CDR3 reads CSARDLAVQPDTQYF. Written as DNA, the CDR3 is TGCAGTGCTAGAGATCTGGCAGTTCAACCAGATACGCAGTATTTT.

The gene calls are TRBV12-3 or TRBV12-4 and TRBJ2-2, with 11 bases aligning to TRBD2. V lost 4 bases to trimming and J lost 3 bases; unmatched junction nucleotides: 13. The CDR3 has 19 amino acids. The chain's CDR3 is CASSWSPLGLADHTGELFF. Here the CDR3 DNA reads TGTGCCAGCAGTTGGAGCCCTTTGGGACTAGCGGACCACACCGGGGAGCTGTTTTTT.

The chain joins TRBV20-1 to TRBJ2-7; perhaps D is TRBD1 or TRBD2 (5 bases each). The CDR3 loop spans 13 amino acids. From germline, CDR1 is DFQATT and CDR2 SNEGSKA (reference sequence). The ends were cut back, 0 bases at V and 3 bases at J, with 9 bases in the middle. The CDR3 bases are TGCAGTGCTAGAGATGGTGGGGGCTACGAGCAGTACTTC. Translating it yields CSARDGGGYEQYF.

This rearrangement joins TRBV12-3 or TRBV12-4 to TRBJ2-1; D gene ambiguous. The CDR3 length is 14 residues. V dropped 3 bases and J dropped 1 base, with 7 bases sitting between them. The CDR3: CASSFDESYNEQFF. CDR3 nucleotide sequence: TGTGCCAGCAGTTTCGACGAATCCTACAATGAGCAGTTCTTC.

Ten or more counts support this clonotype. The junction departs from the called germline gene at one end, perhaps through a read error. The chain uses TRBV12-3 or TRBV12-4 and TRBJ1-3, with D maybe TRBD1 (6 bases). This CDR3 spans 14 amino acids. CDR3 sequence: CASSLAGAGNTIYF. In nucleotides, the CDR3 is TGTGCCAGCAGCTTAGCAGGGGCTGGAAACACCATATATTTT.

The sample holds many counts of this clonotype. The gene calls are TRBV7-8 and TRBJ1-6, with 7 bases matching TRBD1. Germline values: CDR1 SGHVS, CDR2 FQNEAQ. With 5 bases clipped from V and 0 bases from J, the junction kept 13 bases outside the gene matches. This CDR3 has 19 residues. CDR3 region: CASSLRDSGSSSYNSPLHF. The CDR3 region has the DNA TGTGCCAGCAGCCTACGGGACAGCGGCTCGAGCTCCTATAATTCACCCCTCCACTTT. Complete variable domain (other parts from reference TRBV7-8 and TRBJ1-6): GAGVSQSPRYKVAKRGQDVALRCDPISGHVSLFWYQQALGQGPEFLTYFQNEAQLDKSGLPSDRFFAERPEGSVSTLKIQRTQQEDSAVYLCASSLRDSGSSSYNSPLHFGNGTRLTVT.

The chain is built from TRBV30 and TRBJ1-5; D gene unclear. The CDR3 runs 13 residues. The germline V and J ends were trimmed by 0 bases and 6 bases, with 9 bases remaining between them. Germline CDR1 is GTSNPN and CDR2 is SVGIG (reference sequence). CDR3 DNA sequence: TGTGCCTGGAGTGTAGCCGCCGGTCAGCCCCAGCATTTT. Its protein product is CAWSVAAGQPQHF.

V and J are TRBV6-2 or TRBV6-3 and TRBJ2-3, with TRBD2 matching over 14 bases. The CDR3 consists of 18 residues. CDR1 is MNHEY and CDR2 is SVGEGT in the germline V gene. J was trimmed by 0 bases and V by 5 bases; bases with no gene match: 7. CDR3 region: CASSRGLAGVRSTDTQYF. The CDR3 DNA reads as TGTGCCAGCAGTCGGGGACTAGCGGGAGTTCGTAGCACAGATACGCAGTATTTT.

This clonotype was detected a few times. The chain is built from TRBV19 and TRBJ1-2; weak D call: TRBD1 (5 bases). The germline V gene has CDR1 LNHDA and CDR2 SQIVND (reference sequence). V was shortened by 8 bases and J by 7 bases, with 14 bases between the two germline ends. The CDR3 length is 12 residues. Here the CDR3 reads CASGRGAVGYTF. CDR3 in DNA: TGTGCCAGTGGGCGAGGGGCCGTTGGCTACACCTTC.

The V gene is TRBV4-3, the J gene TRBJ2-3; the match to TRBD2 covers 9 bases. The germline V gene encodes CDR1 LGHNA and CDR2 YSLEER. This CDR3 has 15 residues. J gave up 1 base and V 2 bases, and 1 base lay outside the gene matches. CDR3 bases: TGCGCCAGCAGCCAAAGGACTAGCGGCACAGATACGCAGTATTTT. Its protein product is CASSQRTSGTDTQYF.

V gene TRBV6-2 or TRBV6-3 combines with J gene TRBJ2-3, with D perhaps assigned TRBD1 or TRBD2 (5 bases each). The germline CDR1 and CDR2 sequences are MNHEY and SVGEGT. V was trimmed by 6 bases and J by 0 bases, leaving 16 bases between them. The CDR3 is made up of 16 amino acids. For the CDR3, the DNA is TGTGCCAGCAGCCCTTATGGGGGACCAAGCACAGATACGCAGTATTTT. Protein product: CASSPYGGPSTDTQYF.

The chain couples TRBV4-3 to TRBJ1-5; D is possibly TRBD1 (5 bases). This CDR3 spans 14 amino acids. Germline V gene sequence: CDR1 LGHNA, CDR2 YSLEER. Trimming took 0 bases from V and 5 from J, leaving 8 bases between them. Here the CDR3 DNA reads TGCGCCAGCAGCCAAGAGGGGGGGTATCAGCCCCAGCATTTT. As protein: CASSQEGGYQPQHF.

This clonotype was found a few times. The chain is built from TRBV12-3 or TRBV12-4 and TRBJ2-2; TRBD1 matches 7 bases. V was pared by 7 bases and J by 1 base, with 6 bases of the junction left unmatched. CDR3 length: 15 amino acids. Written as DNA, the CDR3 is TGTGCCAGCAACTACAGGGGAGAGAACACCGGGGAGCTGTTTTTT. Translated, it gives CASNYRGENTGELFF.

Only one count was recorded for this clonotype. The chain is built from TRBV7-6 and TRBJ1-1; weak D call: TRBD1 (5 bases). V lost 8 bases and J 5 bases, leaving 21 bases between the germline ends. There are 15 residues in the CDR3. The germline V gene encodes CDR1 SGHVS and CDR2 FNYEAQ. This CDR3 reads CASREWGGGGTEAFF. The CDR3 DNA sequence: TGTGCCAGCCGGGAGTGGGGCGGGGGGGGAACTGAAGCTTTCTTT.

The gene calls are TRBV20-1 and TRBJ2-3, with D perhaps matching TRBD1 (6 bases). This CDR3 comprises 13 residues. Germline lookup yields CDR1 DFQATT and CDR2 SNEGSKA (reference sequence). Between the trimmed V and J ends, which lost 6 bases and 1 base, there was a span of 11 bases. The CDR3 bases are TGCAGTGCGAAGACAGGAGGCACAGATACGCAGTATTTT. Residues: CSAKTGGTDTQYF.

As concerns this clonotype: A much bigger clone sits one base away, suggesting this may be a read error. The rearrangement uses TRBV7-8 and TRBJ1-6; 7 nucleotides agree with TRBD1. V was clipped by 0 bases and J by 7 bases; unmatched bases: 6. This CDR3 has 16 residues. Germline loops: CDR1 SGHVS, CDR2 FQNEAQ. DNA of the CDR3: TGTGCCAGCAGCTTAGCTTTGACAGGGCAAAATTCACCCCTCCACTTT. The encoded protein is CASSLALTGQNSPLHF.

This clonotype was observed once. The chain carries TRBV5-1 and TRBJ2-1, with 7 bases that match TRBD2. The CDR3 has 15 residues. Germline CDR1 and CDR2: SGHRS and YFSETQ. Trimming cost V 3 bases and J 1 base; bases outside gene matches: 4. The CDR3 nucleotides read TGCGCCAGCAGCTCGGGGGGATGGTCCTACAATGAGCAGTTCTTC. As protein: CASSSGGWSYNEQFF. The full variable domain, rest sourced from reference TRBV5-1 and TRBJ2-1, is KAGVTQTPRYLIKTRGQQVTLSCSPISGHRSVSWYQQTPGQGLQFLFEYFSETQRNKGNFPGRFSGRQFSNSRSEMNVSTLELGDSALYLCASSSGGWSYNEQFFGPGTRLTVL.

This clonotype has more than one count but fewer than ten. The chain has TRBV7-8 and TRBJ2-5; a weak D match, TRBD2 (6 bases). CDR1 is SGHVS and CDR2 is FQNEAQ in the germline V gene. The CDR3 extends over 14 amino acids. V dropped 5 bases and J dropped 5 bases, with 15 bases sitting between them. The DNA of the CDR3 is TGTGCCAGCAGCCTCCCGGGACTTGAGGAGACCCAGTACTTC. It yields the protein CASSLPGLEETQYF.

Many counts were recorded for this clonotype. CDR3 in amino acids: CASSSPGNEQFF. DNA for the CDR3: TGTGCCAGCAGCTCCCCAGGCAATGAGCAGTTCTTC. This rearrangement joins TRBV12-3 or TRBV12-4 to TRBJ2-1; D call uncertain. The CDR3 is 12 amino acids. V lost 6 bases and J 6 bases, leaving 9 bases between the germline ends.

The gene calls are TRBV6-6 and TRBJ2-7, with D possibly called TRBD1 or TRBD2 (6 bases each). Trimming left V 5 bases short and J 7 bases short, with 27 bases between. The CDR3 is 17 residues long. Germline V gene sequence: CDR1 MNHNY, CDR2 SVGAGI (reference sequence). CDR3 protein: CASSLGLGSQGSGEQYF. In nucleotides, the CDR3 is TGTGCCAGCAGTCTGGGACTCGGTAGTCAGGGGTCGGGGGAGCAGTACTTC.